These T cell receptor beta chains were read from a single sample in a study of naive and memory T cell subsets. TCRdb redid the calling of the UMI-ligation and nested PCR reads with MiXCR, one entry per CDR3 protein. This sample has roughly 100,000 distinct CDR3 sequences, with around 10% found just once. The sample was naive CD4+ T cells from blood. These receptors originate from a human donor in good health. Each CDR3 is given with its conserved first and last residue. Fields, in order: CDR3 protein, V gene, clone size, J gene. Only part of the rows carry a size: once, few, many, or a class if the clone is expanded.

CDR3 protein: CAGSPGGTVSSYEQYF
V gene: TRBV12-3/TRBV12-4
clone size: .
J gene: TRBJ2-7

CDR3 protein: CASSFLDRDGAEAFF
V gene: TRBV5-5
clone size: once
J gene: TRBJ1-1

CDR3 protein: CASRKDRVETQYF
V gene: TRBV28
clone size: .
J gene: TRBJ2-5

CDR3 protein: CASSAITNTEAFF
V gene: TRBV6-1
clone size: .
J gene: TRBJ1-1

CDR3 protein: CSVEPGLNTEAFF
V gene: TRBV29-1
clone size: few
J gene: TRBJ1-1

CDR3 protein: CASSQGWTEAFF
V gene: TRBV3-1
clone size: many
J gene: TRBJ1-1

CDR3 protein: CASSGRQGADEQYF
V gene: TRBV7-2
clone size: .
J gene: TRBJ2-7

CDR3 protein: CASSIDQGFLGYGYTF
V gene: TRBV19
clone size: .
J gene: TRBJ1-2

CDR3 protein: CSARMPSGANVLTF
V gene: TRBV29-1
clone size: few
J gene: TRBJ2-6

CDR3 protein: CASRNRGAYEQYF
V gene: TRBV7-2
clone size: .
J gene: TRBJ2-7

CDR3 protein: CASSSGSTSGSHYEQYF
V gene: TRBV12-3/TRBV12-4
clone size: .
J gene: TRBJ2-7

CDR3 protein: CASSIITDTQYF
V gene: TRBV9
clone size: many
J gene: TRBJ2-3

CDR3 protein: CAISEVSGGLFF
V gene: TRBV10-3
clone size: .
J gene: TRBJ2-1

CDR3 protein: CASSLALSQPQHF
V gene: TRBV18
clone size: many
J gene: TRBJ1-5

CDR3 protein: CASSLEQAYGYTF
V gene: TRBV7-2
clone size: .
J gene: TRBJ1-2

CDR3 protein: CASSSQWGDTEAFF
V gene: TRBV25-1
clone size: .
J gene: TRBJ1-1

CDR3 protein: CASSLNGGRANEQFF
V gene: TRBV12-3/TRBV12-4
clone size: .
J gene: TRBJ2-1

CDR3 protein: CSARDPLDRRENSPLHF
V gene: TRBV20-1
clone size: .
J gene: TRBJ1-6

CDR3 protein: CASSLQMGEGYTF
V gene: TRBV14
clone size: .
J gene: TRBJ1-2

CDR3 protein: CAISESGTGINEQFF
V gene: TRBV10-3
clone size: few
J gene: TRBJ2-1

CDR3 protein: CASSADRAPYEQYF
V gene: TRBV25-1
clone size: few
J gene: TRBJ2-7

CDR3 protein: CASSYSKGSAPSTDTQYF
V gene: TRBV6-5
clone size: few
J gene: TRBJ2-3

CDR3 protein: CAIRGIGGYEQYF
V gene: TRBV10-3
clone size: many
J gene: TRBJ2-7

CDR3 protein: CATSPGLAGGGNEQFF
V gene: TRBV6-1
clone size: many
J gene: TRBJ2-1

CDR3 protein: CSGTQGADGGEQYF
V gene: TRBV29-1
clone size: many
J gene: TRBJ2-7

CDR3 protein: CASSWGQDYEQYF
V gene: TRBV5-1
clone size: few
J gene: TRBJ2-7

CDR3 protein: CSASPNRGYNEQFF
V gene: TRBV20-1
clone size: many
J gene: TRBJ2-1

CDR3 protein: CASTFSPLAGVEQFF
V gene: TRBV12-3/TRBV12-4
clone size: .
J gene: TRBJ2-1

CDR3 protein: CASSQAGRDQPQHF
V gene: TRBV14
clone size: .
J gene: TRBJ1-5

CDR3 protein: CASSPETDTQYF
V gene: TRBV18
clone size: few
J gene: TRBJ2-3

CDR3 protein: CASSLVGGSYNSPLHF
V gene: TRBV7-2
clone size: .
J gene: TRBJ1-6